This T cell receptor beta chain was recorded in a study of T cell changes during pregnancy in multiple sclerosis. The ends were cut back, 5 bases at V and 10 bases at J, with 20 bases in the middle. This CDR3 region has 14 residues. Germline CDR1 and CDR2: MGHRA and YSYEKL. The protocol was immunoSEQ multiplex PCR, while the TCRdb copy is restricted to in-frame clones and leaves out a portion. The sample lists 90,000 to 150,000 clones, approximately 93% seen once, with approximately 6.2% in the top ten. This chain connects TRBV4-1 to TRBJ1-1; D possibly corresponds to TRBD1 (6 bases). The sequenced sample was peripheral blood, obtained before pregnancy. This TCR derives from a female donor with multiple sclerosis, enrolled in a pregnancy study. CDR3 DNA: TGCGCCAGCAGCAGCCACCGGGACAAAAATGCAGCTTTCTTT. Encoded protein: CASSSHRDKNAAFF.